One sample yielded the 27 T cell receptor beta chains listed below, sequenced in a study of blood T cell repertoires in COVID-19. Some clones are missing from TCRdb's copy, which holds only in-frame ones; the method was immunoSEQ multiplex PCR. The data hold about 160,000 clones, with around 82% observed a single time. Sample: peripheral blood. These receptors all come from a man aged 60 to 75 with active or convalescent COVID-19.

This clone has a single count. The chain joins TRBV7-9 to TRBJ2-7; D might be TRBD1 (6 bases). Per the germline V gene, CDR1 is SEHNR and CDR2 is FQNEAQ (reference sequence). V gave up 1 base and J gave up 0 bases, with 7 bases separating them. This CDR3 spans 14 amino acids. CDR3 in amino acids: CASSLGTVSYEQYF. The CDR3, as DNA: TGTGCCAGCAGCTTAGGGACAGTCTCCTACGAGCAGTACTTC.

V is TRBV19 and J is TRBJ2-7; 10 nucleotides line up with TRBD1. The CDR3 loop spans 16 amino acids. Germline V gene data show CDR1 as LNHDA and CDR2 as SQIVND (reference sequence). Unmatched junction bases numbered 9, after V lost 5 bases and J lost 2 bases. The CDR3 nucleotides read TGTGCCAGTAGTGACCCCGGGACAGGGGTCACCTACGAGCAGTACTTC. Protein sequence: CASSDPGTGVTYEQYF. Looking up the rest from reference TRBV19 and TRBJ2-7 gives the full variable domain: DGGITQSPKYLFRKEGQNVTLSCEQNLNHDAMYWYRQDPGQGLRLIYYSQIVNDFQKGDIAEGYSVSREKKESFPLTVTSAQKNPTAFYLCASSDPGTGVTYEQYFGPGTRLTVT.

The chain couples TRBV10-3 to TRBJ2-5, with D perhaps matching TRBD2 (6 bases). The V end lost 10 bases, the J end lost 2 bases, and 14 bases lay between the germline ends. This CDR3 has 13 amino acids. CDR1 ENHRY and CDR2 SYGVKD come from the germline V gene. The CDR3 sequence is CATRETEQETQYF. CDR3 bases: TGTGCCACCCGGGAGACTGAGCAAGAGACCCAGTACTTC.

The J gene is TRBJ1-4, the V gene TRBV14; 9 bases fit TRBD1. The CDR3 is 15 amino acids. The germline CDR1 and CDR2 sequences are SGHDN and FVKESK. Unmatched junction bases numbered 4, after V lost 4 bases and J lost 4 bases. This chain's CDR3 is CASSLGTGYNEKLFF. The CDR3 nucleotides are TGTGCCAGCAGCCTTGGGACAGGGTATAATGAAAAACTGTTTTTT.

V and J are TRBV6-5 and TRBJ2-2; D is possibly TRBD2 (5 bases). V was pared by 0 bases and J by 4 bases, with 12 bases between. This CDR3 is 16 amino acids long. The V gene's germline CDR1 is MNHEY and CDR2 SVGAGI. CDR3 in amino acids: CASSYSGDAVTGELFF. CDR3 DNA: TGTGCCAGCAGTTACTCGGGAGACGCCGTCACCGGGGAGCTGTTTTTT.

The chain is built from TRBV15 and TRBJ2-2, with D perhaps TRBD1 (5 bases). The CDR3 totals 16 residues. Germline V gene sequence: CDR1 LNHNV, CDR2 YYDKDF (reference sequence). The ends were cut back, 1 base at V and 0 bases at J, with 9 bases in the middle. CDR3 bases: TGTGCCACCAGCAGAGGGCAGGGCGCGAACACCGGGGAGCTGTTTTTT. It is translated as CATSRGQGANTGELFF.

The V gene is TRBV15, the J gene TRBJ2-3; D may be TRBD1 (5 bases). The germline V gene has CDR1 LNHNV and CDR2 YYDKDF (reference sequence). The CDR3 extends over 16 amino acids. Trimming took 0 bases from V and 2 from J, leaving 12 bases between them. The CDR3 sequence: CATSRERGQVTDTQYF. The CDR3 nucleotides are TGTGCCACCAGCAGAGAAAGGGGCCAGGTCACAGATACGCAGTATTTT.

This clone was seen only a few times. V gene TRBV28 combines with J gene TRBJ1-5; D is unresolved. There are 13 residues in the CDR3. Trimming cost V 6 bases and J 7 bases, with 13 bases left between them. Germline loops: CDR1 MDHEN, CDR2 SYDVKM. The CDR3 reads CASRQSREQPQHF. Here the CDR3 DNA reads TGTGCCAGCAGACAATCGAGGGAACAGCCCCAGCATTTT.

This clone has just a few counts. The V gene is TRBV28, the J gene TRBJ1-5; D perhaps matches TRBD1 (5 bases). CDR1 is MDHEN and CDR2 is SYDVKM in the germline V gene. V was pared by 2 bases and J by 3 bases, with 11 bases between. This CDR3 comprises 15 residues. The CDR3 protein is CASSLVGRANQPQHF. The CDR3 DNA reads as TGTGCCAGCAGTTTAGTGGGCAGGGCCAATCAGCCCCAGCATTTT.

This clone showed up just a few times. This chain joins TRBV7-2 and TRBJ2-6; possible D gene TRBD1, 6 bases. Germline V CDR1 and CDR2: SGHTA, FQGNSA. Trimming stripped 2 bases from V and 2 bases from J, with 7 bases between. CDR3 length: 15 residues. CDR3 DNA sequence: TGTGCCAGCAGCTTAAGGACAGCTGGGGCCAACGTCCTGACTTTC. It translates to CASSLRTAGANVLTF.

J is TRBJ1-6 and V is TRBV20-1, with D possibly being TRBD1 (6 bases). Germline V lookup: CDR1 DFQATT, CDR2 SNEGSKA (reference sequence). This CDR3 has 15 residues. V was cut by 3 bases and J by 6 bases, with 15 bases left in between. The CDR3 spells CSASNAGASNSPLHF. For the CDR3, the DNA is TGCAGTGCTAGTAACGCAGGGGCGTCTAATTCACCCCTCCACTTT.

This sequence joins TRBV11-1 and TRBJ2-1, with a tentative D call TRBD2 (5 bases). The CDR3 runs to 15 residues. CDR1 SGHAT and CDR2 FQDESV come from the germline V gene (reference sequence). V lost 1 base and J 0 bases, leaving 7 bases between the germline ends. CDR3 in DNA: TGTGCCAGCAGCTTAGGAGGGCGCTCCTACAATGAGCAGTTCTTC. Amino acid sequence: CASSLGGRSYNEQFF.

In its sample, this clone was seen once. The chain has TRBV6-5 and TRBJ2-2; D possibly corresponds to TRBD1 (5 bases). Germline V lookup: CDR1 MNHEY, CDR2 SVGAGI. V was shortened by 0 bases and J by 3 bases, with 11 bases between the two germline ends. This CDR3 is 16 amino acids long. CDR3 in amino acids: CASSYSAGHHTGELFF. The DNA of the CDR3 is TGTGCCAGCAGTTACTCGGCAGGACATCACACCGGGGAGCTGTTTTTT.

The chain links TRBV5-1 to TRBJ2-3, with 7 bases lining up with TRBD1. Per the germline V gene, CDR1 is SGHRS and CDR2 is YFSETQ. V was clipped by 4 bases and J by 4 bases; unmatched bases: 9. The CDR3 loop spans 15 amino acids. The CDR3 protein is CASSRQGFASDTQYF. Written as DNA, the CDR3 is TGCGCCAGCAGCCGACAGGGTTTCGCCTCAGATACGCAGTATTTT. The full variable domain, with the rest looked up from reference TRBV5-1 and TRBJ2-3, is KAGVTQTPRYLIKTRGQQVTLSCSPISGHRSVSWYQQTPGQGLQFLFEYFSETQRNKGNFPGRFSGRQFSNSRSEMNVSTLELGDSALYLCASSRQGFASDTQYFGPGTRLTVL.

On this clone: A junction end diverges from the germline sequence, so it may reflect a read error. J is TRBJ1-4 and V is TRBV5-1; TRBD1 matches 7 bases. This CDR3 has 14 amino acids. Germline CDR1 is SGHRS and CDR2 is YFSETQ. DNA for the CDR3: TGCGCCAGCAGTTTGGGGGCAGGGGGAGCCCGACTGTTTTTT. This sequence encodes CASSLGAGGARLFF.

This CDR3 reads CASSESQGARETQYF. The DNA of the CDR3 is TGTGCCAGCAGTGAAAGCCAGGGGGCCCGGGAGACCCAGTACTTC. The chain recombines TRBV6-1 with TRBJ2-5; 8 bases fit TRBD1. Trimming removed 2 bases from V and 5 bases from J; junction bases left unmatched: 7. The CDR3 spans 15 residues. Looked up from germline, CDR1 is MNHNS and CDR2 is SASEGT.

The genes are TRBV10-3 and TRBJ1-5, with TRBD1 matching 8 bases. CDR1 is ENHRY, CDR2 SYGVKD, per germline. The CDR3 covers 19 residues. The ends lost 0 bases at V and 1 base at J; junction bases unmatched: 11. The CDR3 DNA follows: TGTGCCATCAGTGAGTCGTCGAGGGCAGGGGGCGAGAGCAATCAGCCCCAGCATTTT. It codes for CAISESSRAGGESNQPQHF.

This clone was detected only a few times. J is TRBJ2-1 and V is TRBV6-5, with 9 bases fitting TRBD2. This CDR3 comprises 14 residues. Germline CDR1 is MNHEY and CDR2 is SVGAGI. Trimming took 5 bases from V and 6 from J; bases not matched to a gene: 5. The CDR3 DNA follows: TGTGCCAGCAGTAGCGGGAGGAAGGGCAATGAGCAGTTCTTC. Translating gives CASSSGRKGNEQFF.

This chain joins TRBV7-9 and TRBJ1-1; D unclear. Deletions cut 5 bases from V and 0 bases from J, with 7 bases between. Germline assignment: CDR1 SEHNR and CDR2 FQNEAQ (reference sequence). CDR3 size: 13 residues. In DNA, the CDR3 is TGTGCCAGCAGCACATCGTTGAACACTGAAGCTTTCTTT. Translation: CASSTSLNTEAFF.

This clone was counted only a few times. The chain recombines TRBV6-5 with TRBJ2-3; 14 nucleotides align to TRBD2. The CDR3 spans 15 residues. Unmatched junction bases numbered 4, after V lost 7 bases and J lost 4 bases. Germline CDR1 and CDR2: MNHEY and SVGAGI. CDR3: CASIPGLAGADTQYF. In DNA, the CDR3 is TGTGCCAGCATCCCGGGACTAGCGGGAGCAGATACGCAGTATTTT.

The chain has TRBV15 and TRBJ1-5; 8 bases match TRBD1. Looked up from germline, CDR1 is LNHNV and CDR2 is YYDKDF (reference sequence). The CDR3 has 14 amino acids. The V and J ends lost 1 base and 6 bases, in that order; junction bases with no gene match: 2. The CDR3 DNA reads TGTGCCACCAGCAGAGCAGGGGGCGGTCAGCCCCAGCATTTT. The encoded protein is CATSRAGGGQPQHF.

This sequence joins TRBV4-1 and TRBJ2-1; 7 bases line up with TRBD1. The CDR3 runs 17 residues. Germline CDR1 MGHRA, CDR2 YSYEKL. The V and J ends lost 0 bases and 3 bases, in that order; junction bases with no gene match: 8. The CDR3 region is CASSQEASGTVYNEQFF. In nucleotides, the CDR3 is TGCGCCAGCAGCCAAGAAGCATCCGGGACAGTCTACAATGAGCAGTTCTTC.

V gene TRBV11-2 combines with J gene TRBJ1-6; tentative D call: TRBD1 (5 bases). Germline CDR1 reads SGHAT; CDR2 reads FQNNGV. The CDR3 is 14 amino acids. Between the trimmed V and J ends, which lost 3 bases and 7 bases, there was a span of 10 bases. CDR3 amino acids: CASSFAGPNSPLHF. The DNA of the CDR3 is TGTGCCAGCAGCTTCGCAGGGCCCAATTCACCCCTCCACTTT.

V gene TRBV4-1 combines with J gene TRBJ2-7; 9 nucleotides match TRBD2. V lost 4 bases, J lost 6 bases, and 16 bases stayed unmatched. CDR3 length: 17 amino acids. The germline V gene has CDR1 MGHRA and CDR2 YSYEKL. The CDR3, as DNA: TGCGCCAGCAGCCCCGAAAGTTATGGCGGGAGGGCCAGCGAGCAGTACTTC. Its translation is CASSPESYGGRASEQYF.

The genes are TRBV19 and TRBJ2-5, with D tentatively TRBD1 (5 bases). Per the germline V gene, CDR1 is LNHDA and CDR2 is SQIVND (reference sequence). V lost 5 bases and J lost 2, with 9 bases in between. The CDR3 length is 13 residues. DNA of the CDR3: TGTGCCAGTAGTCTACGACAGCAAGAGACCCAGTACTTC. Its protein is CASSLRQQETQYF.

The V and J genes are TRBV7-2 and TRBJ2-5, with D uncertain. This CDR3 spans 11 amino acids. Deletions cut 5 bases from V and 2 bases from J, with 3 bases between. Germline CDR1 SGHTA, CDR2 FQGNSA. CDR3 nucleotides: TGTGCCAGCAGCCAGCAAGAGACCCAGTACTTC. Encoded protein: CASSQQETQYF.

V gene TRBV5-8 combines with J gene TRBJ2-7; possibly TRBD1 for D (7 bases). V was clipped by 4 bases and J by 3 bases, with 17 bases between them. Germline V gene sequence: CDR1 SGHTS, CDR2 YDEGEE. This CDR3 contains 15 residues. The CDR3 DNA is TGTGCCAGCAGCGGGCGGCAGGGGGGAAACTACGAGCAGTACTTC. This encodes CASSGRQGGNYEQYF.